Below, 20 T cell receptor beta chains from the same sample are listed, as sequenced in a study of blood T cell repertoires in COVID-19. Profiled with immunoSEQ multiplex PCR; TCRdb holds only in-frame clones, not every one. The data contain about 670,000 clones, over 80% of them seen just once; the ten biggest clones take up about 0.26%. Specimen: peripheral blood. Receptor source: a young woman with acute or convalescent COVID-19.

CDR3 protein: CASTPRRGLGETQYF. The CDR3 nucleotides are TGTGCCAGCACCCCAAGGCGGGGCCTGGGGGAGACCCAGTACTTC. The rearrangement links TRBV7-2 to TRBJ2-5; tentative D call: TRBD2 (6 bases). The CDR3 sequence is 15 residues long. V gave up 7 bases and J gave up 5 bases, with 20 bases separating them. Germline V gene sequence: CDR1 SGHTA, CDR2 FQGNSA.

This clone showed up just a few times. The chain uses TRBV25-1 and TRBJ1-2, with 9 positions matching TRBD1. CDR3 length: 17 residues. V gave up 4 bases and J gave up 7 bases; unmatched junction bases: 16. From germline, CDR1 is MGHDK and CDR2 SYGVNS. The CDR3 region is CASSAGPPGQGMGGYTF. CDR3 bases: TGTGCCAGCAGTGCGGGACCTCCGGGACAGGGCATGGGTGGCTACACCTTC.

J is TRBJ2-1 and V is TRBV7-3; D is possibly TRBD2 (6 bases). The germline gives CDR1 SGHTA, CDR2 FQGTGA. V lost 0 bases and J 3 bases, leaving 9 bases between the germline ends. The CDR3 runs 15 residues. CDR3 DNA sequence: TGTGCCAGCAGCTTAACAGGAGGGAACTACAATGAGCAGTTCTTC. It specifies CASSLTGGNYNEQFF.

The chain carries TRBV9 and TRBJ1-1; TRBD1 aligns across 8 bases. This CDR3 contains 14 residues. Germline V lookup: CDR1 SGDLS, CDR2 YYNGEE. The V gene end was trimmed by 3 bases and the J gene end by 3 bases; junction bases not matched to a gene: 4. The CDR3 DNA reads as TGTGCCAGCAGCGGATTGACAGGGGACACTGAAGCTTTCTTT. Residues: CASSGLTGDTEAFF.

The chain combines TRBV19 with TRBJ1-1; D perhaps matches TRBD1 (5 bases). The germline gives CDR1 LNHDA, CDR2 SQIVND (reference sequence). V shed 1 base and J shed 3 bases, with 9 bases lying between them. CDR3 length: 14 residues. For the CDR3, the DNA is TGTGCCAGTAGTATAGCCGGGACTTACACTGAAGCTTTCTTT. Its protein product is CASSIAGTYTEAFF.

The chain employs TRBV3-1 (or the pseudogene TRBV3-2) and TRBJ1-2; no reliable D call. Germline loops: CDR1 LGHDT, CDR2 YNNKEL (reference sequence). The V and J ends lost 0 bases and 8 bases respectively, with 7 bases between them. The CDR3 extends over 12 amino acids. The CDR3 DNA reads as TGTGCCAGCAGCCAAGAAAGGCGGGGCTACACCTTC. It is translated as CASSQERRGYTF.

J is TRBJ1-5 and V is TRBV28; D not certain. Germline CDR1 and CDR2: MDHEN and SYDVKM. The CDR3 consists of 17 residues. The V gene lost 3 bases and the J gene lost 0 bases, with 15 bases spanning the gap. CDR3 sequence (DNA): TGTGCCAGCAGTTTTGTGAGTACCACCTATAGCAATCAGCCCCAGCATTTT. Protein sequence: CASSFVSTTYSNQPQHF. Combining the CDR3 with reference TRBV28 and TRBJ1-5 gives the whole variable domain DVKVTQSSRYLVKRTGEKVFLECVQDMDHENMFWYRQDPGLGLRLIYFSYDVKMKEKGDIPEGYSVSREKKERFSLILESASTNQTSMYLCASSFVSTTYSNQPQHFGDGTRLSIL.

The rearrangement uses TRBV7-2 and TRBJ1-2; 8 nucleotides match TRBD1. Germline assignment: CDR1 SGHTA and CDR2 FQGNSA. V shed 4 bases and J 5 bases; nucleotides not matched to a gene: 9. The CDR3 covers 15 residues. DNA for the CDR3: TGTGCCAGCAGCTCGCCGGACAGGGTTTTATATGGCTACACCTTC. This encodes CASSSPDRVLYGYTF.

The CDR3 DNA reads as TGTGCCAGCAGTTCCCGGGACTGGACTTACGAGCAGTACTTC. It specifies CASSSRDWTYEQYF. This chain connects TRBV6-2 or TRBV6-3 to TRBJ2-7; a possible D gene is TRBD2 (6 bases). Germline V gene lookup returns CDR1 MNHEY and CDR2 SVGEGT. CDR3 length: 14 residues. V was clipped by 4 bases and J by 4 bases, with 14 bases between them.

This clone was seen only a few times. The genes are TRBV25-1 and TRBJ1-1; D perhaps matches TRBD1 (5 bases). Germline lookup yields CDR1 MGHDK and CDR2 SYGVNS. V gave up 3 bases and J gave up 8 bases, with 16 bases separating them. The CDR3 runs 14 residues. The chain's CDR3 is CASSDPAGLSEAFF. CDR3 sequence (DNA): TGTGCCAGCAGTGATCCGGCAGGGTTATCGGAAGCTTTCTTT.

The rearrangement links TRBV6-2 or TRBV6-3 to TRBJ2-1, with 12 positions matching TRBD2. The CDR3 totals 15 residues. Germline V gene sequence: CDR1 MNHEY, CDR2 SVGEGT. V was clipped by 5 bases and J by 4 bases; unmatched bases: 3. This chain's CDR3 is CASSLAGGPYNEQFF. CDR3 coding DNA: TGTGCCAGCAGTCTAGCGGGGGGGCCTTACAATGAGCAGTTCTTC.

The chain couples TRBV6-1 to TRBJ1-2, with D unclear. The CDR3 totals 13 residues. Trimming took off 1 base at V and 3 bases at J, with 6 bases between the two ends. From germline, CDR1 is MNHNS and CDR2 SASEGT. CDR3 coding DNA: TGTGCCAGCAGTGAAGAAGCTTACTATGGCTACACCTTC. Its protein is CASSEEAYYGYTF.

This chain links TRBV5-6 with TRBJ1-5; D gene unclear. CDR1 and CDR2 from the germline V gene are SGHDT and YYEEEE. The CDR3 is made up of 13 amino acids. V dropped 1 base and J dropped 6 bases, with 8 bases sitting between them. The CDR3 protein is CASSLLGSQPQHF. In DNA, the CDR3 is TGTGCCAGCAGCTTGCTAGGGAGTCAGCCCCAGCATTTT.

The rearrangement joins TRBV6-6 to TRBJ2-2, with 11 bases fitting TRBD1. The CDR3 has 16 amino acids. The germline V gene encodes CDR1 MNHNY and CDR2 SVGAGI (reference sequence). With 6 bases clipped from V and 4 bases from J, the junction kept 7 bases outside the gene matches. The chain's CDR3 is CASSPTGTGGTGELFF. CDR3 DNA sequence: TGTGCCAGCAGCCCGACCGGGACAGGGGGCACCGGGGAGCTGTTTTTT.

This chain joins TRBV3-1 (or the pseudogene TRBV3-2) and TRBJ2-1, with a possible D match to TRBD1 (5 bases). This CDR3 spans 12 amino acids. V lost 0 bases, J lost 12 bases, and 9 bases lay in between. Looked up from germline, CDR1 is LGHDT and CDR2 is YNNKEL (reference sequence). CDR3 sequence reads: CASSQEGVVQFF. CDR3 sequence (DNA): TGTGCCAGCAGCCAAGAAGGGGTTGTGCAGTTCTTC.

This clone has a single count. V usage is TRBV5-1 and J usage is TRBJ1-2; D gene uncertain. CDR1 is SGHRS and CDR2 is YFSETQ in the germline V gene. The CDR3 totals 13 residues. V was cut by 0 bases and J by 6 bases, with 9 bases left in between. The CDR3 nucleotides read TGCGCCAGCAGCTTGGCCGTAGATCATGGCTACACCTTC. Amino acids: CASSLAVDHGYTF.

A word on this clone: Other DNA sequences in the sample encode the same CDR3. The CDR3 is CATSDQGYEQYF. The DNA for the CDR3 is TGTGCCACCAGTGACCAGGGGTACGAGCAGTACTTC. The chain couples TRBV24-1 to TRBJ2-7, with a possible D match to TRBD1 (6 bases). The CDR3 length is 12 residues. The germline CDR1 and CDR2 sequences are KGHDR and SFDVKD. Trimming stripped 4 bases from V and 4 bases from J, with 7 bases between.

This clone was counted once. The same CDR3 is also encoded by other DNA sequences in this sample. J is TRBJ1-2 and V is TRBV6-1; weak D call: TRBD1 (6 bases). V shed 3 bases and J shed 4 bases, with 9 bases lying between them. The germline V gene encodes CDR1 MNHNS and CDR2 SASEGT. The length of the CDR3 is 13 residues. The CDR3 DNA follows: TGTGCCAGCAGTGAGACAGGAGTCTATGGCTACACCTTC. Amino acids: CASSETGVYGYTF.

The gene calls are TRBV19 and TRBJ2-6; 8 bases agree with TRBD1. CDR1 and CDR2 from the germline V gene are LNHDA and SQIVND (reference sequence). This CDR3 has 18 residues. Trimming took 4 bases from V and 0 from J; bases not matched to a gene: 8. CDR3 sequence: CASSKHGQGISGANVLTF. The CDR3 DNA reads TGTGCCAGTAGTAAGCACGGACAGGGTATCTCTGGGGCCAACGTCCTGACTTTC.

CDR3 in DNA: TGTGCCAGCAGTGAATCTCCCTACAGGGGAGAACTGTTTTTT. Translated, it gives CASSESPYRGELFF. The V call is TRBV6-1, the J call TRBJ1-4, with 7 bases that match TRBD1. V shed 2 bases and J 12 bases; nucleotides not matched to a gene: 9. The CDR3 spans 14 residues. The germline V gene has CDR1 MNHNS and CDR2 SASEGT.